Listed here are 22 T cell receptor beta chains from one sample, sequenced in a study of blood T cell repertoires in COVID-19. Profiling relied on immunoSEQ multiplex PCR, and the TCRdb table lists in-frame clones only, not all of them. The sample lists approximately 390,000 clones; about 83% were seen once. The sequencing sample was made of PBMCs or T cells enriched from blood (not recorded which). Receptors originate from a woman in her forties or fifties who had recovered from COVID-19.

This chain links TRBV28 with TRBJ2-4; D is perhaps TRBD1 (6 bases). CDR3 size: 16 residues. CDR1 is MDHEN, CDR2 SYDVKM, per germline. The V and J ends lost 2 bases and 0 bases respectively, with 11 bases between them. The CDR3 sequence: CASSLQGTIAKNIQYF. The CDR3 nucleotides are TGTGCCAGCAGTTTACAGGGGACGATAGCCAAAAACATTCAGTACTTC.

CDR3 sequence (DNA): TGTGCCAGCAGCTCCACACCCCGAAACACCATATATTTT. Amino acids: CASSSTPRNTIYF. V usage is TRBV7-8 and J usage is TRBJ1-3; no firm D call. The germline CDR1 and CDR2 sequences are SGHVS and FQNEAQ. The CDR3 contains 13 residues. With 4 bases removed from V and 5 bases from J, the gap between germline ends came to 9 bases.

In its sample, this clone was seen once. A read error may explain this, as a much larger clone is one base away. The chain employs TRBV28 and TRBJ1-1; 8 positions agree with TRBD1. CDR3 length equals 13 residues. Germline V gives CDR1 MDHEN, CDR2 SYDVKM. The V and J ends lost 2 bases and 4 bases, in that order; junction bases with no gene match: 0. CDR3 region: CASSLDRGTEAFF. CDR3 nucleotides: TGTGCCAGCAGTTTAGACAGGGGCACTGAAGCTTTCTTT. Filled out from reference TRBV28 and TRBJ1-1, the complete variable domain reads DVKVTQSSRYLVKRTGEKVFLECVQDMDHENMFWYRQDPGLGLRLIYFSYDVKMKEKGDIPEGYSVSREKKERFSLILESASTNQTSMYLCASSLDRGTEAFFGQGTRLTVV.

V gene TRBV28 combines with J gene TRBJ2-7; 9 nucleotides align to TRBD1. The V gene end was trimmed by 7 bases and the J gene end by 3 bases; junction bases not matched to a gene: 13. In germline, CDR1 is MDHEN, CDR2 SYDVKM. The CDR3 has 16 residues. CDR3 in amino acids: CASTSPRDRANYEQYF. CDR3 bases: TGTGCCAGCACCTCGCCTCGGGACAGGGCGAACTACGAGCAGTACTTC.

CDR3 protein: CASSRARALPEAFF. In DNA form, the CDR3 reads TGTGCCAGCAGCCGGGCCAGGGCTCTACCTGAAGCTTTCTTT. The V gene is TRBV3-1 (or the pseudogene TRBV3-2), the J gene TRBJ1-1, with D possibly being TRBD1 (5 bases). Trimming removed 4 bases from V and 6 bases from J, with 15 bases in between. The length of the CDR3 is 14 residues. CDR1 LGHDT and CDR2 YNNKEL come from the germline V gene (reference sequence).

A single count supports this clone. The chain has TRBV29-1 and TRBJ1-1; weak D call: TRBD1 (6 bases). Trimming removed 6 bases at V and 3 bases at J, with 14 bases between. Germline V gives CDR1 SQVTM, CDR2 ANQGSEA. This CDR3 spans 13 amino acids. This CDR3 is CSVLRGFDTEAFF. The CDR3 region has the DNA TGCAGCGTGCTCAGGGGTTTCGACACTGAAGCTTTCTTT.

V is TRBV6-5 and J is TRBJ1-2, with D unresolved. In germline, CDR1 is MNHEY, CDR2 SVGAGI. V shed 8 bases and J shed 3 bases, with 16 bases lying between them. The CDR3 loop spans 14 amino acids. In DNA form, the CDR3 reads TGTGCCAGCGCCCGGGGAGGGTCCGACTATGGCTACACCTTC. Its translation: CASARGGSDYGYTF.

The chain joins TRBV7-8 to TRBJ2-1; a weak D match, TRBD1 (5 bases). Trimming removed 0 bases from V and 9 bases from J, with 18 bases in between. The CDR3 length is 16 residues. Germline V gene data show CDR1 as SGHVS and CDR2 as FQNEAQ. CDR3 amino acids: CASSLALRQPYGEQFF. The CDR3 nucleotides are TGTGCCAGCAGCTTAGCGCTGAGACAGCCCTATGGTGAGCAGTTCTTC. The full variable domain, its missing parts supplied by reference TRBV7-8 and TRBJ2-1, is GAGVSQSPRYKVAKRGQDVALRCDPISGHVSLFWYQQALGQGPEFLTYFQNEAQLDKSGLPSDRFFAERPEGSVSTLKIQRTQQEDSAVYLCASSLALRQPYGEQFFGPGTRLTVL.

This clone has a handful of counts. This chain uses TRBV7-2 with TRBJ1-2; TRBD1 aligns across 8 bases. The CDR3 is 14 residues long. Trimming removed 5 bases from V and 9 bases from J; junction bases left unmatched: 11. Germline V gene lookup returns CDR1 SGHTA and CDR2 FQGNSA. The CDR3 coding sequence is TGTGCCAGCAGCCACGGACAGGGAGGACGGCGCTACACCTTC. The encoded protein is CASSHGQGGRRYTF.

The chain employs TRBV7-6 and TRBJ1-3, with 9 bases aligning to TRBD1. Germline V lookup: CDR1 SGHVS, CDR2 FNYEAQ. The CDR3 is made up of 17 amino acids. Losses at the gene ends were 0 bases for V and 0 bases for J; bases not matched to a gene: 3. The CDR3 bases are TGTGCCAGCAGCTTAGCGGGACAGGGCATCTCTGGAAACACCATATATTTT. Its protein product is CASSLAGQGISGNTIYF.

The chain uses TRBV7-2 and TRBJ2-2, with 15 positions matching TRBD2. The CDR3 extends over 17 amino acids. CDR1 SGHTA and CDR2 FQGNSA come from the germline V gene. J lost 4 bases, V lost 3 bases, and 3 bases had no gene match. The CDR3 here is CASSLGLAGGGTGELFF. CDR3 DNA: TGTGCCAGCAGCTTGGGACTAGCGGGGGGCGGCACCGGGGAGCTGTTTTTT.

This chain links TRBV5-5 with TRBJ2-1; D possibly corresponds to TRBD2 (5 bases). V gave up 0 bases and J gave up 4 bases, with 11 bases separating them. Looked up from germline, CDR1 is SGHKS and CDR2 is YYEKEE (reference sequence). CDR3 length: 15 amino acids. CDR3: CASSLGGSGYNEQFF. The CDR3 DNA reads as TGTGCCAGCAGCTTGGGAGGGTCGGGATACAATGAGCAGTTCTTC.

This CDR3 is CASSAPSGGAYTGELFF. The CDR3 nucleotides read TGTGCCAGTAGTGCCCCTAGCGGGGGGGCGTACACCGGGGAGCTGTTTTTT. The V gene is TRBV19, the J gene TRBJ2-2, with 12 bases aligning to TRBD2. CDR3 length: 17 amino acids. Germline CDR1 and CDR2: LNHDA and SQIVND (reference sequence). With V trimmed by 5 bases and J by 3 bases, 7 bases remained unmatched.

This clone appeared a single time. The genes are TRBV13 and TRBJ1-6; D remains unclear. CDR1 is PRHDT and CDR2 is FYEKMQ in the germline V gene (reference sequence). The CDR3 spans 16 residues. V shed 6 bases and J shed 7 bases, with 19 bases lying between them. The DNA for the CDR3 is TGTGCCAGCAGGGAGATGTGGGAGGGTCCGAATTCACCCCTCCACTTT. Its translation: CASREMWEGPNSPLHF.

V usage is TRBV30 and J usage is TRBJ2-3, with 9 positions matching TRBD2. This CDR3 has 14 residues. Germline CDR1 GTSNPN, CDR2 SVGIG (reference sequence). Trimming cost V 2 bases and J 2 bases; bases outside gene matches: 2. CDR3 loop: CAWSLAGDTDTQYF. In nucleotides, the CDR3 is TGTGCCTGGAGTTTAGCGGGGGACACAGATACGCAGTATTTT. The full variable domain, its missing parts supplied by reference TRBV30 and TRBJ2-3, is SQTIHQWPATLVQPVGSPLSLECTVEGTSNPNLYWYRQAAGRGLQLLFYSVGIGQISSEVPQNLSASRPQDRQFILSSKKLLLSDSGFYLCAWSLAGDTDTQYFGPGTRLTVL.

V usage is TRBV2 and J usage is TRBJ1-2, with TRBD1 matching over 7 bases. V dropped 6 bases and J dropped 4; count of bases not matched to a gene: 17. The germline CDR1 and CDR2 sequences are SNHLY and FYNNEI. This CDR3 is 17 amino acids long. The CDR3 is CASRPMGGQGGRYGYTF. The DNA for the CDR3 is TGTGCCAGCAGACCCATGGGGGGTCAGGGGGGTCGCTATGGCTACACCTTC.

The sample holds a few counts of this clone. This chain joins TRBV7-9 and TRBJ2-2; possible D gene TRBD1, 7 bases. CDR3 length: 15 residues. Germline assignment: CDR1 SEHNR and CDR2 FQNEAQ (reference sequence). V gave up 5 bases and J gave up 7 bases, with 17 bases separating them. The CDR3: CASSPRDSSIGELFF. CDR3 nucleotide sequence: TGTGCCAGCAGCCCGCGGGACAGTTCGATCGGGGAGCTGTTTTTT.

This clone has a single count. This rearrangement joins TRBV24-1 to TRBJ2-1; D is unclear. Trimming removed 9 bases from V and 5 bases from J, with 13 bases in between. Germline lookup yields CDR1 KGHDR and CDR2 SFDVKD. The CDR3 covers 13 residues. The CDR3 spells CATDSPAHNEQFF. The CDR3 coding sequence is TGTGCCACCGACTCCCCCGCCCACAATGAGCAGTTCTTC.

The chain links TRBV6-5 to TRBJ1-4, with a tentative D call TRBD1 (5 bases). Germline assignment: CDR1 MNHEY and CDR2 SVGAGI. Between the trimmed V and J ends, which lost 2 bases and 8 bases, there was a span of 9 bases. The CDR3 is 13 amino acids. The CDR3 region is CASSYRGAEKLFF. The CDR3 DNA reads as TGTGCCAGCAGTTACAGGGGCGCCGAAAAACTGTTTTTT.

CDR3 amino acids: CSASGTSGVPSSYEQYF. The DNA for the CDR3 is TGCAGTGCTAGTGGTACTAGCGGGGTTCCCAGCTCCTACGAGCAGTACTTC. This chain links TRBV20-1 with TRBJ2-7; 10 nucleotides line up with TRBD2. J gave up 0 bases and V 3 bases, and 11 bases lay outside the gene matches. The V gene's germline CDR1 is DFQATT and CDR2 SNEGSKA (reference sequence). The CDR3 is 17 amino acids.

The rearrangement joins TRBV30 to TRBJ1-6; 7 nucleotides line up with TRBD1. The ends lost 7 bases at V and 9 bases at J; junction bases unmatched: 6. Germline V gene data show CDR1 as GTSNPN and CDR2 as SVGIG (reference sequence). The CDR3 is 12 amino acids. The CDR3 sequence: CALQGLSSPLHF. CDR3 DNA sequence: TGTGCCTTACAGGGGCTAAGTTCACCCCTCCACTTT.

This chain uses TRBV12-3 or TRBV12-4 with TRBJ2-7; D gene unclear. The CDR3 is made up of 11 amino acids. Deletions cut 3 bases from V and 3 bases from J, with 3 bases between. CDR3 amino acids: CASSFRYEQYF. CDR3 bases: TGTGCCAGCAGTTTCCGCTACGAGCAGTACTTC.